Following are 6 T cell receptor beta chains from one sample sequenced in a study of shared clonotypes between healthy human individuals. CD45RO-negative cells were positively selected for CCR7, leaving out terminally differentiated effector memory CD45RA+ cells. TCRdb keeps only in-frame clones here, not all; method: immunoSEQ multiplex PCR. The sample gives some 2.1 million clones, roughly 95% of which show up once; 0.9% to 1.4% is in the top ten. Sequencing was done on a sample of naive CD8+ T cells sorted from blood. Receptor source: a young man in good health.

This chain uses TRBV11-3 with TRBJ2-7; D is perhaps TRBD1 (6 bases). From germline, CDR1 is SGHNT and CDR2 YENEEA. The length of the CDR3 is 14 residues. Trimming removed 5 bases from V and 3 bases from J, with 14 bases in between. The CDR3 is CASSLGHGGYEQYF. The CDR3 coding sequence is TGTGCCAGCAGCCTGGGACATGGGGGCTACGAGCAGTACTTC.

The chain links TRBV2 to TRBJ1-3; D perhaps matches TRBD1 (6 bases). The CDR3 has 14 amino acids. The germline V gene encodes CDR1 SNHLY and CDR2 FYNNEI. V lost 6 bases and J lost 4, with 13 bases in between. The CDR3 nucleotides read TGTGCCAGCAGAGCCGGGACATCCGGAAACACCATATATTTT. It is translated as CASRAGTSGNTIYF.

The chain recombines TRBV11-1 with TRBJ1-5; a possible D gene is TRBD1 (6 bases). Germline V CDR1 and CDR2: SGHAT, FQDESV (reference sequence). The CDR3 runs 16 residues. The ends were cut back, 2 bases at V and 0 bases at J, with 11 bases in the middle. The CDR3 sequence is CASSLRTAHSNQPQHF. Written as DNA, the CDR3 is TGTGCCAGCAGCTTAAGGACAGCTCATAGCAATCAGCCCCAGCATTTT.

The gene calls are TRBV15 and TRBJ2-7; weak D call: TRBD1 (6 bases). Trimming took off 6 bases at V and 0 bases at J, with 15 bases between the two ends. From germline, CDR1 is LNHNV and CDR2 YYDKDF (reference sequence). This CDR3 region has 15 residues. The CDR3 coding sequence is TGTGCCACCAGTTCCTTCAGGGGAAGCTCCTACGAGCAGTACTTC. Its protein is CATSSFRGSSYEQYF.

The DNA of the CDR3 is TGTGCCAGCACCACTCCCCCCCAGTTAGCCAAAAACATTCAGTACTTC. Its translation: CASTTPPQLAKNIQYF. J is TRBJ2-4 and V is TRBV7-3; D is ambiguous. V was shortened by 7 bases and J by 0 bases, with 16 bases between the two germline ends. The CDR3 has 16 amino acids. Per germline, CDR1 SGHTA and CDR2 FQGTGA.

The chain couples TRBV27 to TRBJ1-2; D is unclear. The germline CDR1 and CDR2 sequences are MNHEY and SMNVEV (reference sequence). The CDR3 is 16 residues long. V was clipped by 0 bases and J by 4 bases, with 15 bases between them. The CDR3 DNA sequence: TGTGCCAGCAGTTTATCGATTGAAGGATACGCCTATGGCTACACCTTC. Protein product: CASSLSIEGYAYGYTF.